The 8 T cell receptor beta chains given below trace back to one sample, sequenced in a study of T cell repertoires in cytomegalovirus infection. MiXCR, applied by TCRdb to the reads, yields one record per CDR3 protein. The table includes 100,000 to 150,000 distinct CDR3 sequences, 7% to 10% detected once. Sequenced material: PBMCs. The source of these receptors is a human donor in good health (CMV status not recorded). Some clones in this sample may be carry-over from other donors' samples.

This clonotype was detected a few times. This CDR3 reads CASSLAVGSSSYNEQFF. The DNA of the CDR3 is TGTGCCAGCAGCTTAGCGGTAGGATCGAGCTCCTACAATGAGCAGTTCTTC. The chain joins TRBV7-4 to TRBJ2-1; D gene ambiguous. Trimming pared 0 bases from V and 0 bases from J, leaving 12 bases between. The CDR3 sequence is 17 residues long. CDR1 is SGHVT and CDR2 is SQSDAQ in the germline V gene.

This clonotype was detected ten times or more. V gene TRBV2 combines with J gene TRBJ1-2; maybe TRBD1 (5 bases). CDR1 SNHLY and CDR2 FYNNEI come from the germline V gene. The V and J ends lost 8 bases and 8 bases respectively, with 18 bases between them. The CDR3 covers 13 residues. The DNA of the CDR3 is TGTGCCAGCCACCTATCAGGGTTGGAGGGCTACACCTTC. Translation gives CASHLSGLEGYTF.

This clonotype appeared many times. This chain uses TRBV15 with TRBJ1-5; the match to TRBD1 covers 7 bases. CDR1 is LNHNV, CDR2 YYDKDF, per germline (reference sequence). V dropped 0 bases and J dropped 3; count of bases not matched to a gene: 2. The CDR3 consists of 15 residues. The CDR3: CATSRDDRANQPQHF. CDR3 coding DNA: TGTGCCACCAGCAGAGACGACAGGGCCAATCAGCCCCAGCATTTT.

This clonotype was seen a handful of times. For the CDR3, the DNA is TGCAGCGTTGAGGGGGCCCACAATGAGCAGTTCTTC. The encoded protein is CSVEGAHNEQFF. This sequence joins TRBV29-1 and TRBJ2-1, with D possibly being TRBD1 (6 bases). The CDR3 length is 12 residues. Trimming removed 3 bases from V and 5 bases from J, with 8 bases in between. Germline-derived CDR1 and CDR2 are SQVTM and ANQGSEA.

The CDR3 DNA follows: TGCAGTTCCCAGGGACAGGGAAATTCACCCCTCCACTTT. This encodes CSSQGQGNSPLHF. V is TRBV20-1 and J is TRBJ1-6; TRBD1 matches at 9 bases. The CDR3 loop spans 13 amino acids. J lost 7 bases, V lost 8 bases, and 6 bases had no gene match. Germline assignment: CDR1 DFQATT and CDR2 SNEGSKA (reference sequence).

This clonotype was picked up many times. The V and J genes are TRBV7-2 and TRBJ1-2; weak D call: TRBD1 (5 bases). Between the trimmed V and J ends, which lost 1 base and 4 bases, there was a span of 13 bases. CDR3 length: 15 residues. Per the germline V gene, CDR1 is SGHTA and CDR2 is FQGNSA. CDR3 loop: CASSLENYRSYGYTF. The CDR3 bases are TGTGCCAGCAGCTTAGAGAACTACAGGTCCTATGGCTACACCTTC.

This clonotype has a count of ten or more. The chain employs TRBV7-9 and TRBJ1-5, with TRBD1 matching 9 bases. J was trimmed by 5 bases and V by 6 bases; bases with no gene match: 5. The CDR3 has 14 residues. Germline CDR1 reads SEHNR; CDR2 reads FQNEAQ (reference sequence). The CDR3: CASSSRDRDQPQHF. The CDR3 bases are TGTGCCAGCAGTTCCCGGGACAGGGATCAGCCCCAGCATTTT.

This clonotype was recorded a few times. The rearrangement joins TRBV20-1 to TRBJ1-1; TRBD1 agrees at 7 bases. This CDR3 comprises 16 residues. The J segment lost 1 base and the V segment lost 0 bases, leaving 8 bases of the junction unmatched. Germline assignment: CDR1 DFQATT and CDR2 SNEGSKA (reference sequence). The CDR3 is CSAREGWTGGNTEAFF. The CDR3, as DNA: TGCAGTGCTAGAGAGGGATGGACAGGCGGGAACACTGAAGCTTTCTTT.